A selection of T cell receptor beta chains follows, all from one sample in a study of cytomegalovirus exposure and HLA in healthy donors. Measured with immunoSEQ multiplex PCR; TCRdb has only the in-frame clones, and not every one. This sample carries about 140,000 clones, approximately 78% of them seen once, and the ten largest clones take 2% to 2.5%. The material sequenced was PBMCs. Every receptor here comes from a woman aged 18-29 years in good health and CMV-seropositive. Each CDR3 is given with its conserved first and last residue. The order of the fields is CDR3 DNA, CDR3 protein, clone size, D gene, J gene, V gene. A D gene is named only where the DNA matches it firmly. Size is stated for part of the rows, as once, few or many counts, or as a class when the clone is expanded.

TGTGCCAGCAGCGCAAGTTCCAGTACACGTGGCTACACCTTC	CASSASSSTRGYTF	few	.	TRBJ1-2	TRBV9
TGTGCCAGTAGTATCGGGATCCGGGACAAAATGGGGAACACTGAAGCTTTCTTT	CASSIGIRDKMGNTEAFF	.	.	TRBJ1-1	TRBV19
TGCAGCGTCGCAGGACAGGGGGTGGTAAATACGCAGTATTTT	CSVAGQGVVNTQYF	few	TRBD1	TRBJ2-3	TRBV29-1
TGTGCCAGCAGGCTCACAGCCGAGCAGTACTTC	CASRLTAEQYF	.	.	TRBJ2-7	TRBV6-1
TGTGCCAGCAGTGCCATCAGGGGGGACACTGAAGCTTTCTTT	CASSAIRGDTEAFF	.	TRBD1	TRBJ1-1	TRBV25-1
TGTGCCAGCAGCACACCACTGCGAACGGCGGGGGGGCGGTACAATGAGCAGTTCTTC	CASSTPLRTAGGRYNEQFF	.	TRBD2	TRBJ2-1	TRBV7-2
TGCGCCAGCACGGGGCTAGCGGGGGGGCCATCCAATGAGCAGTTCTTC	CASTGLAGGPSNEQFF	.	TRBD2	TRBJ2-1	TRBV5-1
TGTGCCAGCAGCTGGGGGACGGGGGGCGAGGATACGCAGTATTTT	CASSWGTGGEDTQYF	.	.	TRBJ2-3	TRBV7-9
TGTGCCAGCGAGGGACAGCGATTTTACGAGCAGTACTTC	CASEGQRFYEQYF	.	TRBD1	TRBJ2-7	TRBV6-4
TGTGCCAGCAGTTACGTGGCAGGGGGCAAAGCTTTCTTT	CASSYVAGGKAFF	few	TRBD1	TRBJ1-1	TRBV6-5
TGTGCCACCTCTCCCGTCGGGGATACGCAGTATTTT	CATSPVGDTQYF	.	.	TRBJ2-3	TRBV25-1
TGTGCCAGCAACGAAGGCGGCTCTGGGGCCAACGTCCTGACTTTC	CASNEGGSGANVLTF	.	.	TRBJ2-6	TRBV9
TGTGCCAGCAGGCGTGAGGGTGACGCCTACGAGCAGTACTTC	CASRREGDAYEQYF	medium-sized	.	TRBJ2-7	TRBV6-1
TGTGCCAGTAGTAGGAACTCCGGGACAGGGGGCGCAGATACGCAGTATTTT	CASSRNSGTGGADTQYF	.	TRBD1	TRBJ2-3	TRBV19
TGTGCCAGCAGTCCAAGGACAGGGGGCCAAGAGACCCAGTACTTC	CASSPRTGGQETQYF	.	TRBD1	TRBJ2-5	TRBV27
TGTGCCAGCAGCTTGGACCCAGGGGGCCTCCCAGATACGCAGTATTTT	CASSLDPGGLPDTQYF	.	TRBD1	TRBJ2-3	TRBV5-4
TGTGCCAGCAGTTACCTCGCAGAAAACTATGGCTACACCTTC	CASSYLAENYGYTF	.	.	TRBJ1-2	TRBV6-5
TGTGCCAGCAGCCCTCAACCAGGGACTAGCTCCTACGAGCAGTACTTC	CASSPQPGTSSYEQYF	.	TRBD2	TRBJ2-7	TRBV7-8
TGCGCCAGCAGCCAAGAGCGGGGCTTCTCCTACAATGAGCAGTTCTTC	CASSQERGFSYNEQFF	.	.	TRBJ2-1	TRBV4-1
TGTGCCAGCAGTGAACGTAGCGGGGGGTACAATGAGCAGTTCTTC	CASSERSGGYNEQFF	few	TRBD2	TRBJ2-1	TRBV25-1
TGTGCCAGTACAACATTAGGGCTAGCGGGGAACACAGATACGCAGTATTTT	CASTTLGLAGNTDTQYF	.	TRBD2	TRBJ2-3	TRBV19
TGTGCCAGCACCGCAAGGGGCATCACAGATACGCAGTATTTT	CASTARGITDTQYF	few	.	TRBJ2-3	TRBV25-1